Listed here is a single T cell receptor (beta chain). Its cognate antigen is unknown. Unique molecular identifiers featured in each of the TCR beta cDNA libraries. TCRdb re-called the PCR reads through MiXCR, storing one row per CDR3 protein. This table has roughly 570,000 distinct CDR3 sequences, less than 40% appearing once. CDR3 length: 12 amino acids. Germline V gene sequence: CDR1 SGHRS, CDR2 YFSETQ. The V and J ends lost 1 base and 11 bases respectively, with 11 bases between them. The data were taken from a study of post-analysis software for immune sequencing data. General study findings and limits: Controls had lower frequencies than patients of about 5 TRBV segments, which included TRBV5-6, TRBV5-1 and TRBV20-1. Normalized Chao1 diversity was significantly lower in multiple sclerosis patients than in controls. Strong co-clustering by F measure linked samples that shared a preparation batch.

The gene calls are TRBV5-1 and TRBJ2-3; a weak D match, TRBD1 (8 bases). The sequenced sample consisted of blood. The TCR was taken from a girl younger than 18 with multiple sclerosis. CDR3 DNA sequence: TGCGCCAGCAGCTTGAGCGGGACAGGGCAGTATTTT. The encoded protein is CASSLSGTGQYF.